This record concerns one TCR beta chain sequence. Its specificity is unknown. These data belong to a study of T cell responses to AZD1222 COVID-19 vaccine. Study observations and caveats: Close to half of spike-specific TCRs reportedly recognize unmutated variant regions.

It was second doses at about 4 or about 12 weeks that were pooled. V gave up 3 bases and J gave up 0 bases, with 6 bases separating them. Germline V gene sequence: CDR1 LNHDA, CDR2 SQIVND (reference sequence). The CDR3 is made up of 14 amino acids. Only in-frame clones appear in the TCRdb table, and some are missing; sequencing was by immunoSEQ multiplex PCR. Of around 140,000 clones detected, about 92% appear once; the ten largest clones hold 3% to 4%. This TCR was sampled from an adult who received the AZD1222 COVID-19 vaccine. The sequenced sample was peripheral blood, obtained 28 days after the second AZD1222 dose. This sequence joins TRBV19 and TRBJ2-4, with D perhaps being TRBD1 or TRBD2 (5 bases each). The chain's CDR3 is CASSIGGAKNIQYF. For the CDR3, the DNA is TGTGCCAGTAGTATTGGGGGAGCCAAAAACATTCAGTACTTC.